This TCR beta chain originates from a study of CD8+ T cells in alopecia areata. Study as a whole: The share of scalp area affected provided the severity score for treated patients. Overall study results and limits: Higher clonality than in normal scalp was seen in lesional scalp, especially alopecia totalis/universalis.

Treatment in this sample: oral pan-JAK inhibitor, 5-10 mg twice daily. Collection of lesional scalp punch biopsies and peripheral blood was performed in alopecia areata patients. Extraction and reverse transcription of RNA yielded cDNA as the sequencing template. Here immunoSEQ multiplex PCR was the method, and the copy in TCRdb shows in-frame clones only, minus some. The sample lists approximately 180,000 clones; 60% were seen once. This CDR3 spans 14 amino acids. Germline assignment: CDR1 SGDLS and CDR2 YYNGEE. J lost 2 bases, V lost 4 bases, and 6 bases had no gene match. This clone was picked up one time. Its target is not known.

This chain joins TRBV9 and TRBJ2-7, with 7 bases matching TRBD1. This specimen consisted of CD4+ T cells sorted from blood, obtained at week 24, from a patient treated with tofacitinib. This receptor was identified in a human donor with alopecia areata. DNA of the CDR3: TGTGCCAGCAGCCCGGGGACAGACCCCTACGAGCAGTACTTC. It specifies CASSPGTDPYEQYF.